A selection of T cell receptor beta chains follows, all from one sample in a study of PD-L1 blockade in urothelial cancer. Produced via immunoSEQ multiplex PCR; TCRdb's table is partial and in-frame only. The sample lists about 130,000 clones, around 84% occurring once. Sample: PBMCs, taken around atezolizumab (anti-PD-L1) treatment. These receptors were collected from a man in his fifties or sixties with urothelial cancer. Both conserved end residues are part of each CDR3. A D gene is named only where the DNA matches it firmly. Clone size is given for some rows only: seen once, a few or many times, or a class if the clone is expanded.

j_call d_call clone_size v_call cdr3_nt cdr3_aa
TRBJ2-2 NA once TRBV25-1 TGTGCCAGCACAGGGCCGAACACCGGGGAGCTGTTTTTT CASTGPNTGELFF
TRBJ2-2 TRBD2 NA TRBV28 TGTGCCAGCAGGTACGGTGGACTAGCGGGAGTTACCGGGGAGCTGTTTTTT CASRYGGLAGVTGELFF
TRBJ1-5 TRBD1 NA TRBV2 TGTGCCAGCAGAGGCGTACAGGGGAGCAATCAGCCCCAGCATTTT CASRGVQGSNQPQHF
TRBJ1-6 TRBD1 few TRBV28 TGTGCCAGCAGTCCCCGGGACAGGGACGGTCCACCCCTCCACTTT CASSPRDRDGPPLHF
TRBJ2-3 NA NA TRBV11-2 TGTGCCAGCAGCTCAAACCCCCCCGCGGGAAATCCCGCAGATACGCAGTATTTT CASSSNPPAGNPADTQYF
TRBJ2-7 TRBD2 NA TRBV10-3 TGTGCCATCAGTGAGCGTCTCACTAGCGGCCACGAGCAGTACTTC CAISERLTSGHEQYF
TRBJ2-1 TRBD2 NA TRBV7-2 TGTGCCAGCAGCCTTAGCGGGAGCTATGAGCAGTTCTTC CASSLSGSYEQFF
TRBJ2-1 NA NA TRBV5-4 TGTGCCAGCAGGCCCCCGGGAGAAAGCTCCTACAATGAGCAGTTCTTC CASRPPGESSYNEQFF
TRBJ2-6 NA NA TRBV14 TGTGCCAGCAGCCAGGTCTTTCAGGGTCCCGGGGCCAACGTCCTGACTTTC CASSQVFQGPGANVLTF
TRBJ2-3 NA few TRBV19 TGTGCCAGTAACAAGGAACAGGCCACAGATACGCAGTATTTT CASNKEQATDTQYF
TRBJ2-2 NA NA TRBV5-1 TGCGCCAGCAAAGAGGAGACGAACACCGGGGAGCTGTTTTTT CASKEETNTGELFF
TRBJ1-6 TRBD1 NA TRBV10-2 TGCGCCAGCAGCCAGGGGACAGGGACACCCCTCCACTTT CASSQGTGTPLHF
TRBJ2-5 NA NA TRBV27 TGTGCCAGCAGTAATCTACCGGGGGAAGGAGAGACCCAGTACTTC CASSNLPGEGETQYF
TRBJ1-1 TRBD1 NA TRBV28 TGTGCCAGCAGTTCCTGGACAGGGGTAAGGAACACTGAAGCTTTCTTT CASSSWTGVRNTEAFF
TRBJ1-2 NA few TRBV6-6 TGTGCCAGCAGTTACATTAGGGAGGGTGGCTACACCTTC CASSYIREGGYTF
TRBJ2-3 TRBD2 once TRBV4-2 TGTGCCAGCAGCCAAAAGGGACTAGCGGAGGGATTAGATACGCAGTATTTT CASSQKGLAEGLDTQYF
TRBJ2-7 NA once TRBV27 TGTGCCAGCAGAACAGGGAGCTCCTACGAGCAGTACTTC CASRTGSSYEQYF
TRBJ1-4 TRBD1 NA TRBV28 TGTGCCAGCAGTCCAGGACAGGGGGGAGGCGAAAAACTGTTTTTT CASSPGQGGGEKLFF
TRBJ2-7 NA NA TRBV15 TGTGCCACCAGCAGAGTCCCGCTAGCCTACGAGCAGTACTTC CATSRVPLAYEQYF
TRBJ1-5 NA NA TRBV12-5 TGTGCTAGTGGTTTGGTCCCCCCTCGCGCATACCAGCATTTT CASGLVPPRAYQHF
TRBJ2-5 NA NA TRBV18 TGTGCCAGCTCACCTACAGGGAGGGGCAATTCGGAGACCCAGTACTTC CASSPTGRGNSETQYF
TRBJ2-5 TRBD2 once TRBV18 TGTGCCAGCTCACCCGGACTAGCCCAAGAGACCCAGTACTTC CASSPGLAQETQYF
TRBJ2-5 NA NA TRBV28 TGTGCCAGCAGTTTTCGATTAGCTTCATCAGAGACCCAGTACTTC CASSFRLASSETQYF
TRBJ2-7 TRBD2 NA TRBV18 TGTGCCAGCTCACCTACTCTAGCGGGAGCGAACGAGCAGTACTTC CASSPTLAGANEQYF
TRBJ1-5 TRBD1 NA TRBV27 TGTGCCAGCAGTTTCAGGGGGCCAAAGCCCCAGCATTTT CASSFRGPKPQHF
TRBJ2-2 NA NA TRBV28 TGTGCCAGCCCTGACAGGAACACCGGGGAGCTGTTTTTT CASPDRNTGELFF
TRBJ2-2 TRBD2 NA TRBV7-3 TGTGCCAGCAGCCCTAGCGGGGCGAACACCGGGGAGCTGTTTTTT CASSPSGANTGELFF
TRBJ2-5 TRBD1 NA TRBV7-9 TGTGCCAGCAGCCGAGGACAGGGAGAGACCCAGTACTTC CASSRGQGETQYF
TRBJ2-7 NA NA TRBV6-4 TGTGCCAGCAGTGACTCAAAGGGGGATCCCCTACCGGACGAGCAGTACTTC CASSDSKGDPLPDEQYF
TRBJ1-1 TRBD1 few TRBV19 TGTGCCAGTACCCGACAGGGACAAAACACTGAAGCTTTCTTT CASTRQGQNTEAFF
TRBJ2-5 TRBD1 NA TRBV7-9 TGTGCCAGCAGCTTAAGACAGGGGGTACAGGAGACCCAGTACTTC CASSLRQGVQETQYF
TRBJ2-5 NA NA TRBV9 TGTGCCAGCAACCCAGGAGAGGAGGGGCAAGAGACCCAGTACTTC CASNPGEEGQETQYF
TRBJ2-2 TRBD2 NA TRBV2 TGTGCCAGCAGCGGGACTAGCGGGAGGGTACCCGGGGAGCTGTTTTTT CASSGTSGRVPGELFF
TRBJ2-1 TRBD2 NA TRBV4-1 TGCGCCAGCAGCCAAGAAACCTCCGGGACTAGCGGGAGCGGAAATGAGCAGTTCTTC CASSQETSGTSGSGNEQFF
TRBJ2-5 TRBD1 NA TRBV28 TGTGCCAGCAGTTTCTCTGGACAGGGAAAGACCCAGTACTTC CASSFSGQGKTQYF
TRBJ1-2 NA once TRBV28 TGTGCCAGCCACTCGGGATATCGAGGCTACACCTTC CASHSGYRGYTF
TRBJ1-2 NA NA TRBV14 TGTGCCAGCAGCCAAGATGGAGGCCTTTATGGCTACACCTTC CASSQDGGLYGYTF
TRBJ2-3 TRBD2 NA TRBV7-8 TGTGCCAGCAGCTTAGCGTTGAGTAGCGGGAGGGCCAAAATTCGCACAGATACGCAGTATTTT CASSLALSSGRAKIRTDTQYF
TRBJ2-1 NA NA TRBV28 TGTGCCAGCAGTTCCGAAATCGCAGGGCAGTTCTTC CASSSEIAGQFF
TRBJ1-1 NA NA TRBV19 TGTGCCAGTAGTATCGACAGAGACACTGAAGCTTTCTTT CASSIDRDTEAFF
TRBJ1-6 TRBD1 few TRBV28 TGTGCCAGCAGCCCCGGACAGGGAGCCCTTATAGGTTCACCCCTCCACTTT CASSPGQGALIGSPLHF
TRBJ1-6 TRBD1 few TRBV5-6 TGTGCCAGCAGCCCATTGGACAGGGCCAATTCACCCCTCCACTTT CASSPLDRANSPLHF
TRBJ2-3 TRBD2 NA TRBV6-5 TGTGCCAGCAGGCCGGGACTAGCTTTAGATACGCAGTATTTT CASRPGLALDTQYF
TRBJ2-4 TRBD2 NA TRBV13 TGTGCCAGCAGCTTAGGCCTAGCGGGGGCACGTGCCAAAAACATTCAGTACTTC CASSLGLAGARAKNIQYF
TRBJ2-1 NA NA TRBV4-2 TGTGCCAGCAGCCAAGATCTAGAGCTTCAGCAGTTCTTC CASSQDLELQQFF